The entry that follows covers one T cell receptor beta chain sequence. This CDR3 spans 18 amino acids. V gave up 0 bases and J gave up 1 base, with 19 bases separating them. Germline V gene data show CDR1 as SGDLS and CDR2 as YYNGEE. The time point was: cycle 4 day 1 (C4D1), after more than five weeks of nivolumab. No patient escaped relapse after autologous stem cell transplantation, and brentuximab vedotin exposure varied. This specimen comes from a study of PD-1 blockade in classical Hodgkin lymphoma. Sequencing was performed with immunoSEQ multiplex PCR; in TCRdb, only in-frame clones are kept and a portion is missing. The sample records roughly 96,000 clones, approximately 94% being singletons.

The sequencing here drew on peripheral blood mononuclear cells (PBMCs), taken before the fourth cycle of nivolumab. This sequence joins TRBV9 and TRBJ1-1; no reliable D call. This sequence originates from a human donor with classical Hodgkin lymphoma. In DNA, the CDR3 is TGTGCCAGCAGCGTAGTTGGTGGGGATTTTAAGGCGAACACTGAAGCTTTCTTT. Amino acid sequence: CASSVVGGDFKANTEAFF.